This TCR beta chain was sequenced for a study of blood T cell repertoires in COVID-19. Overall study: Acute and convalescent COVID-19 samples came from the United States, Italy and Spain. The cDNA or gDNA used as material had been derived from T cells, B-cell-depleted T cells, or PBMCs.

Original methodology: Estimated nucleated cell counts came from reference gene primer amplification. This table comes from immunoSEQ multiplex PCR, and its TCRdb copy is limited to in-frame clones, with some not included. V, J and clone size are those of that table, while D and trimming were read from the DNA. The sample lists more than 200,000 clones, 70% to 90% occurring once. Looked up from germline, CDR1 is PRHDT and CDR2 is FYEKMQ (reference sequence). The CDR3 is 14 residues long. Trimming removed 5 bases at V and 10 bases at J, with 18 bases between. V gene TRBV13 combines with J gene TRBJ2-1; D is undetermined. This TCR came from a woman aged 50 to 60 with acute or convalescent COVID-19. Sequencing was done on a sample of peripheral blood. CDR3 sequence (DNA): TGTGCCAGCAGCCCTCCCCCCCCAATTAGCGAGCAGTTCTTC. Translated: CASSPPPPISEQFF.